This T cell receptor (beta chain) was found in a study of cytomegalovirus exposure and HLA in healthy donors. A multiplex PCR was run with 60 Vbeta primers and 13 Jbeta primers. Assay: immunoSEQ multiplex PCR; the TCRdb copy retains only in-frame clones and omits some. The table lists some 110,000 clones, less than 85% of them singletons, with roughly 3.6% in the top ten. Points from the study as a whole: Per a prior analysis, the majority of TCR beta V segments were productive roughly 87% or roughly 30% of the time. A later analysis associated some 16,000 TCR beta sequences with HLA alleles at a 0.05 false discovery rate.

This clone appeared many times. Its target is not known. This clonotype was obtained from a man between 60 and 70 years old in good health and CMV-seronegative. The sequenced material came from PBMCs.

Here the CDR3 DNA reads TGTGCCAGCAGCCCGGGCGTTGGGGGCCACGAAAAACTGTTTTTT. Encoded protein: CASSPGVGGHEKLFF. The chain employs TRBV5-5 and TRBJ1-4; TRBD1 is a possible D gene (6 bases). The V end lost 4 bases, the J end lost 8 bases, and 18 bases lay between the germline ends. The germline V gene encodes CDR1 SGHKS and CDR2 YYEKEE (reference sequence). CDR3 length: 15 amino acids.